This entry is about one T cell receptor beta chain. Trimming at V came to 5 bases and at J to 3 bases, leaving 6 bases not matched to a gene. The CDR3 is made up of 14 amino acids. CDR1 and CDR2 from the germline V gene are DFQATT and SNEGSKA (reference sequence). This entry belongs to a study of CD8 T cells in Susac syndrome. CD8+ and CD4+ T cells taken from blood had their TCR beta sequenced. FACS was used to enrich TEMRA cells, whereas the CD8+ and CD4+ T cells were obtained by negative isolation. Random hexamers served to reverse transcribe about 0.45 to 1 ug RNA. Across 54 Vbeta and 13 Jbeta, TCR beta CDR3 was amplified with immunoSEQ multiplex PCR. TCRdb reanalysed the immunoSEQ multiplex PCR reads using MiXCR and keeps one entry per CDR3 protein. This sample has over 95,000 distinct CDR3 sequences, with over 90% found just once.

The sequence derives from a human donor in good health. V is TRBV20-1 and J is TRBJ2-7; 11 nucleotides agree with TRBD2. Sequencing was done on a sample of CD4+ T cells from PBMCs. This CDR3 reads CSAGSGTSGYEQYF. The CDR3 coding sequence is TGCAGTGCTGGGTCCGGGACTAGCGGCTACGAGCAGTACTTC.